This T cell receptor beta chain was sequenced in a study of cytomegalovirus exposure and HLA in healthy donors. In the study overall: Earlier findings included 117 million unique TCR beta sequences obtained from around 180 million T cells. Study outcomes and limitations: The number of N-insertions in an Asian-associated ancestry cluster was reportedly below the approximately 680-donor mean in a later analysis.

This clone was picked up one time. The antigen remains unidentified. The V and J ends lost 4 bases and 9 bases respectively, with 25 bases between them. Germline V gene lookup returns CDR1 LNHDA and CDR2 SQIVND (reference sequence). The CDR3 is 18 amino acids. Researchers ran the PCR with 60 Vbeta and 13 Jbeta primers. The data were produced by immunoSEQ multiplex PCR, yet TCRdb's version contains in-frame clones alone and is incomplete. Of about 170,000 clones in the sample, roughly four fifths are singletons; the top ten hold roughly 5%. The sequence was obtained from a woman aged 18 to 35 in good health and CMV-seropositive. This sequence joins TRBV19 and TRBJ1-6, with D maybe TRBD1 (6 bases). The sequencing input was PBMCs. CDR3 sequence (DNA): TGTGCCAGTAGTACTATCTACCCTGGGGAAAAAGGGGGTTCACCCCTCCACTTT. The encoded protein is CASSTIYPGEKGGSPLHF.